This T cell receptor beta chain was observed in a study of lung T cells in sarcoidosis with Löfgren's syndrome. This CDR3 comprises 12 residues. The V end was cut by 1 base, the J end by 4 bases, with 5 bases between. Germline loops: CDR1 SGHRS, CDR2 YFSETQ. A single record per CDR3 protein comes from TCRdb applying MiXCR to the reads. This table has 6,500 to 9,500 distinct CDR3 sequences, around 21% appearing once. The clonotype originates from a human donor with sarcoidosis (Löfgren's syndrome or another form), or a control subject (not recorded which). V is TRBV5-1 and J is TRBJ2-5; D is undetermined. Specimen: CD4+ T cells from bronchoalveolar lavage fluid. The CDR3 DNA is TGCGCCAGCAGCTTGACTACAGAGACCCAGTACTTC. This gives the protein CASSLTTETQYF. The full variable domain, in which reference TRBV5-1 and TRBJ2-5 provide the parts outside the CDR3, is KAGVTQTPRYLIKTRGQQVTLSCSPISGHRSVSWYQQTPGQGLQFLFEYFSETQRNKGNFPGRFSGRQFSNSRSEMNVSTLELGDSALYLCASSLTTETQYFGPGTRLLVL.